This TCR beta chain originates from a study of blood T cell repertoires in COVID-19 (dated by TCRdb to between 2020 and 2021). About the study as a whole: Samples covering the acute and convalescent phases of COVID-19 were provided by collaborators in the United States, Italy and Spain. The prospective study material was composed of cDNA or gDNA derived from T cells, B-cell-depleted T cells, or PBMCs. Subjects who had been exposed to COVID-19, were actively infected with it, or had recovered from it provided the deeply sampled blood TCRbeta repertoires that made up the dataset. A freely available public database, intended as a resource for researchers studying the immune response to SARS-CoV-2, is where the repertoires were released. Samples came from the ongoing ImmuneRACE study (first 160 participants) plus 1,254 subjects from 6 global collaborators. The sample metadata nearly always contained a de-identified subject ID, COVID-19 status, age in years and sex. Where available, HLA class I and class II types were taken from metadata supplied by the sample provider and were not determined by assay-based typing. Overall results and qualifications from the work: The quantity of clinical and demographic metadata differed by source and by participant and was supplied without curation.

The CDR3 contains 16 residues, cysteine and phenylalanine counted. Kept here is only the CDR3 DNA, which spans 48 bases and is read in frame from base 1. V is pruned by 8 bases and J by 6 bases, leaving 17 bases of the junction without a gene match. Participants in the prospective study were aged about 18 to 95 years, lived in about two dozen United States geographic areas, and enrolled through a virtual design. Cohort assignment in the prospective study relied on participant-reported clinical history from a screening survey and a study questionnaire. Each participant in the prospective study had whole blood, serum and a nasopharyngeal or oropharyngeal swab collected by mobile phlebotomists. Participants in the prospective study had the option to provide additional blood draws and questionnaires over a 2-month period. Before DNA extraction, prospective study blood samples were shipped either frozen or at room temperature.

Worth noting for this clone: Its antigen is unknown. Nothing much larger sits one base from this clone, and base qualities are not available.

TCRbeta CDR3 regions were amplified from genomic DNA by means of the immunoSEQ Assay, a bias-controlled multiplex PCR. In the authors' own workflow: Within the assay, amplification of reference gene primers was used to estimate how many nucleated cells each sample contained. Sequence reads were collapsed and filtered to measure the absolute abundance of every unique TCRbeta CDR3 rearrangement. Productive Simpson clonality was computed per sample as the square root of Simpson's diversity index over productive rearrangements. The source is immuneACCESS, and TCRdb retained only in-frame sequences with V and J called. Part of the clones is not carried over; for the studies checked, unresolved V genes explain less than half of this, and the remainder is unexplained. That table furnishes V, J and clone size, whereas the DNA furnished D and trimming. Counted in this sample were about 400,000 clones; approximately 85% of them appeared once. The ten largest clones take up 2% to 2.5% of the sample.

The source of this sequence is a woman in her forties with acute COVID-19. Source material: PBMCs or T cells enriched from blood (not recorded which). The V and J genes are TRBV5-3 and TRBJ2-3, with 8 bases matching TRBD1. TRBV5-3 is an ORF for which the function is uncertain. The CDR3 corresponds to CASPTTPGQVPDTQYF. The nucleotide sequence is TGTGCCAGCCCCACTACCCCGGGACAGGTCCCCGATACGCAGTATTTT.